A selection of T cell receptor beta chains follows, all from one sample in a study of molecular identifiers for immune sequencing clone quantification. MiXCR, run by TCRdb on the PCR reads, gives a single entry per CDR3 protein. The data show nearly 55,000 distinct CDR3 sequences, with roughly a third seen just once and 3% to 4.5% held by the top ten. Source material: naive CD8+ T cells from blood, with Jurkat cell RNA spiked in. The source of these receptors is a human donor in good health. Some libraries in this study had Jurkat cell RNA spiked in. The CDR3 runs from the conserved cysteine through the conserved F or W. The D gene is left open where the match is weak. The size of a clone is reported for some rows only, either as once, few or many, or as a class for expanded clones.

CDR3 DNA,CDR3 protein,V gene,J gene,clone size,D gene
TGTGCCAGCAGCTCCTCCTCTGCCTCCGGGACTAGCGGGAGTTATGAGCAGTTCTTC,CASSSSSASGTSGSYEQFF,TRBV7-6,TRBJ2-1,once,TRBD2
TGTGCCAGCAGCCCCGGTGCCCATGAGCAGCTCTTC,CASSPGAHEQLF,TRBV27,TRBJ2-1,-,-
TGTGCCAGCAGCTGGAGACTAGCGGGAGGTTGGGAGACCCAGTACTTC,CASSWRLAGGWETQYF,TRBV13,TRBJ2-5,few,TRBD2
TGTGCCAGCAGCTTAGGGGGGCGTTGGCAAGAGACCCAGTACTTC,CASSLGGRWQETQYF,TRBV7-8,TRBJ2-5,-,-
TGTGCCAGCAGTCCATACACCGCCCTTATCGGGACAGGCGCCTACGAGCAGTACTTC,CASSPYTALIGTGAYEQYF,TRBV12-3/TRBV12-4,TRBJ2-7,-,TRBD1
TGTGCCAGCAGCTTAATAACTAGCGGGAGGGGTGAGCAGTTCTTC,CASSLITSGRGEQFF,TRBV7-2,TRBJ2-1,few,TRBD2
TGTGCCACCAGTGATTTGAGCGGAGAGACCCAGTACTTC,CATSDLSGETQYF,TRBV24-1,TRBJ2-5,few,-
TGCGCCAGCAGCCCAGGACTAGCGGGAGTCCCCTACGAGCAGTACTTC,CASSPGLAGVPYEQYF,TRBV4-3,TRBJ2-7,many,TRBD2
TGTGCCAGCAGCATCACCGACAGGGTGTCTTTCGAGCAGTACTTC,CASSITDRVSFEQYF,TRBV5-4,TRBJ2-7,-,TRBD1
TGCAGTGCCCAAGGTCAGCCAAATCAGCCCCAGCATTTT,CSAQGQPNQPQHF,TRBV20-1,TRBJ1-5,many,-
TGCAGTGCTACCGGACAGGGGAATCAGCCCCAGCATTTT,CSATGQGNQPQHF,TRBV20-1,TRBJ1-5,few,TRBD1
TGTGCCAGCAGAGGGAGGGGCCTTGAAGCTTTCTTT,CASRGRGLEAFF,TRBV27,TRBJ1-1,-,-
TGTGCCAGCAGCTTGGCCGGGACTCTGAACACCGGGGAGCTGTTTTTT,CASSLAGTLNTGELFF,TRBV5-3,TRBJ2-2,few,-
TGTGCCAGCAGCCCACAGGGTCCAGGGGTGTCTTTC,CASSPQGPGVSF,TRBV7-2,TRBJ2-5,-,-
TGTGCCAGCAGCTTAGAAGGACAGGGCTCCTACAATGAGCAGTTCTTC,CASSLEGQGSYNEQFF,TRBV7-3,TRBJ2-1,few,TRBD1
TGCGCCAGCAGCCAAGATCTACAGGGTAATACTGAAGCTTTCTTT,CASSQDLQGNTEAFF,TRBV4-1,TRBJ1-1,-,-
TGTGCCAGTAATCTAGGCGGGAGTAACAATGAGCAGTTCTTC,CASNLGGSNNEQFF,TRBV19,TRBJ2-1,-,TRBD2
TGCAGCGTTGGGGTATGGACTAGATTCTCCACAGATACGCAGTATTTT,CSVGVWTRFSTDTQYF,TRBV29-1,TRBJ2-3,few,TRBD2
TGTGCCAGCAGTTTCCTTGTAGTTGGGACTAGGTTAAGGGAGCAGTTCTTC,CASSFLVVGTRLREQFF,TRBV28,TRBJ2-1,few,TRBD2
TGTGCCAGCAGTTACTCAGGGTTGAATTCACCCCTCCACTTT,CASSYSGLNSPLHF,TRBV6-5,TRBJ1-6,many,-
TGTGCCAGCAGTTTTTCAGGGGGCAAAGTCGGGTACTTC,CASSFSGGKVGYF,TRBV28,TRBJ2-7,-,TRBD1
TGTGCCAGCAGCGGGGTAGGGGCTGAAGCTTTCTTT,CASSGVGAEAFF,TRBV9,TRBJ1-1,many,-
TGTGCCCTAGAGACGGTCGGGGAGCTGTTTTTT,CALETVGELFF,TRBV7-9,TRBJ2-2,-,-
TGTGCCAGCAGCATACTGACAGGATCTGGGGCCAACGTCCTGACTTTC,CASSILTGSGANVLTF,TRBV7-8,TRBJ2-6,many,-
TGTGCCACCAGTGTGAACAGGGAAGCAGATACGCAGTATTTT,CATSVNREADTQYF,TRBV24-1,TRBJ2-3,few,-
TGTGCCAGCAGTTTAGGTCGCCCCCGCCACGAGCAGTACTTC,CASSLGRPRHEQYF,TRBV28,TRBJ2-7,-,-
TGTGCCAGCAGGACAGTACAGGGGGCGCGGATCACTGAAGCTTTCTTT,CASRTVQGARITEAFF,TRBV28,TRBJ1-1,many,TRBD1
TGTGCCAGCAGGGTAGGCAATCAGCCCCAGCATTTT,CASRVGNQPQHF,TRBV28,TRBJ1-5,few,-
TGTGCCAGTAGTGTAACTAGCGGGAGGGCCAGTGAGCAGTTCTTC,CASSVTSGRASEQFF,TRBV27,TRBJ2-1,-,TRBD2
TGTGCCAGCAGCACCGGACCGTATTCACCCCTCCACTTT,CASSTGPYSPLHF,TRBV7-3,TRBJ1-6,-,-
TGTGCCAGCAGTTTGGTGGGTAGCACTCAGCCCCAGCATTTT,CASSLVGSTQPQHF,TRBV27,TRBJ1-5,-,-
TGTGCCAGCAGCCAAGACGGGAGCCCTCTACTTGAAGCTTTCTTT,CASSQDGSPLLEAFF,TRBV7-3,TRBJ1-1,many,-
TGTGCCAGCAGTTTCCCGAAGACTAGCGGGAACACAGATACGCAGTATTTT,CASSFPKTSGNTDTQYF,TRBV28,TRBJ2-3,medium-sized,TRBD2
TGCGCCAGCAGCCTAAGGGGGACTAGTATCCGCCAAGAGACCCAGTACTTC,CASSLRGTSIRQETQYF,TRBV5-1,TRBJ2-5,many,TRBD2
TGTGCCAGCTGTTACCAAAACATTCAGTACTTC,CASCYQNIQYF,TRBV6-2/TRBV6-3,TRBJ2-4,-,-
TGTGCCGGCAGTGACCGTCGGACAGCTTGGCAAGAGACCCAGTACTTC,CAGSDRRTAWQETQYF,TRBV5-6,TRBJ2-5,-,-
TGTGCCAGCAGGCCCTATGGGAATTCACCCCTCCACTTT,CASRPYGNSPLHF,TRBV28,TRBJ1-6,-,-
TGTGCCAGTAGTAGTGGACGGTGGTACGAGCAGTACTTC,CASSSGRWYEQYF,TRBV19,TRBJ2-7,many,-
TGTGCCAGCAGTTACTCGTTTTATGAGGACCCGGAAAACATTCAGTACTTC,CASSYSFYEDPENIQYF,TRBV6-6,TRBJ2-4,once,-
TGTGCCGGCAGCACTAATGGCAGAGGGGCGGATACGCAGTATTTT,CAGSTNGRGADTQYF,TRBV7-9,TRBJ2-3,-,-
TGCGCCAGCAGCCAAGACCCTAGCGCAACCATTAGCACAGATACGCAGTATTTT,CASSQDPSATISTDTQYF,TRBV4-1,TRBJ2-3,few,-
TGCGCCAGCAGCCGTGGGGAGAGACGGGAGACCCAGTACTTC,CASSRGERRETQYF,TRBV4-3,TRBJ2-5,-,-
TGTGCCAGCAGTGAAGAAGTGGGGGGGACAAGGTATCAGCCCCAGCATTTT,CASSEEVGGTRYQPQHF,TRBV6-1,TRBJ1-5,few,-
TGTGCCAGCAGTGCGGTAGAGTTGGATCAGCCCCAGCATTTT,CASSAVELDQPQHF,TRBV2,TRBJ1-5,-,-
TGTGCCAGCAGCCAAGATTCGGCAGATTACTACGAGCAGTACTTC,CASSQDSADYYEQYF,TRBV3-1,TRBJ2-7,few,-
TGTGCCACCAGTGATTTTAGAGGGTCTGGGGCCAACGTCCTGACTTTC,CATSDFRGSGANVLTF,TRBV24-1,TRBJ2-6,-,-
TGTGCCAGCAGTTTAATTGCGGGATACAATGAGCAGTTCTTC,CASSLIAGYNEQFF,TRBV28,TRBJ2-1,-,-
TGTGCCAGCAGCGCCTTAGAGGGGTCGACTGAAGCTTTCTTT,CASSALEGSTEAFF,TRBV7-6,TRBJ1-1,-,-
TGCAGCGTAGGTTGGGGATTGGACCAAGAGACCCAGTACTTC,CSVGWGLDQETQYF,TRBV29-1,TRBJ2-5,few,-
TGCAGCGCCCTAGAAGGAGGGACAGGGATTAGGGAAAAACTGTTTTTT,CSALEGGTGIREKLFF,TRBV29-1,TRBJ1-4,-,TRBD1
TGTGCCAGCAGAGCATGGGGGAATCAGCCCCAGCATTTT,CASRAWGNQPQHF,TRBV5-6,TRBJ1-5,few,-
TGTGCCAGCAGTTTCTTGCCGGAAAACACCGGGGAGCTGTTTTTT,CASSFLPENTGELFF,TRBV28,TRBJ2-2,many,-
TGCGCCAGCAGTGAGACTAGCGGGAGGGCCGAGGGCACAGATACGCAGTATTTT,CASSETSGRAEGTDTQYF,TRBV5-1,TRBJ2-3,-,TRBD2
TGTGCCAGCAGCTTAGGGGGCAGGGAGACGGAGACCCAGTACTTC,CASSLGGRETETQYF,TRBV7-2,TRBJ2-5,many,-
TGTGCCAGCAGCGTAGCAGGAAGTTCGAACCCCACAGATACGCAGTATTTT,CASSVAGSSNPTDTQYF,TRBV9,TRBJ2-3,many,-
TGTGCCAGCAGTAAAACGGGGTTCCTAACAGATACGCAGTATTTT,CASSKTGFLTDTQYF,TRBV28,TRBJ2-3,many,-
TGCAGCGTTGAAGTAGGGGGCACTGAAGCTTTCTTT,CSVEVGGTEAFF,TRBV29-1,TRBJ1-1,medium-sized,-
TGTGCCATCAGTGGTCTCGGGGCTAGCTACGAGCAGTACTTC,CAISGLGASYEQYF,TRBV10-3,TRBJ2-7,few,-
TGTGCCAGCAGTCACACCGGGACAGGGGCTGAGGCCAACGTCCTGACTTTC,CASSHTGTGAEANVLTF,TRBV28,TRBJ2-6,few,TRBD1
TGCGCCAGCAGCTTGGTCCAGGGATCCCTAGATACGCAGTATTTT,CASSLVQGSLDTQYF,TRBV5-1,TRBJ2-3,once,-